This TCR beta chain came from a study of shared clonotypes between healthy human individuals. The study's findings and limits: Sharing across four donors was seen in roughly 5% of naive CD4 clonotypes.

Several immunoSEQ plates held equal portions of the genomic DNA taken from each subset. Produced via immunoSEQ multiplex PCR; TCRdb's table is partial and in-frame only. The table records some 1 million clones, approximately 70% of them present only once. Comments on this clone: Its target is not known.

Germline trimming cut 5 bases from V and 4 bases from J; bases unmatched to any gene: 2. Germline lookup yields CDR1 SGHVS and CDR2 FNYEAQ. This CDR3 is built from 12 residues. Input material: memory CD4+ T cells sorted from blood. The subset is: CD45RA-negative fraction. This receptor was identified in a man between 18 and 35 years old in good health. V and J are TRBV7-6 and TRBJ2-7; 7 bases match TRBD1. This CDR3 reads CASSKGQYEQYF. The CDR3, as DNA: TGTGCCAGCAGCAAGGGACAGTACGAGCAGTACTTC.